The clone carrying this T cell receptor beta chain has only a few counts. The sample contains more than one DNA sequence encoding this CDR3. CDR3 length equals 13 residues. V lost 1 base and J 6 bases, leaving 7 bases between the germline ends. Germline V gene sequence: CDR1 SGHVS, CDR2 FQNEAQ. This sample stems from a study of shared clonotypes between healthy human individuals. The protocol was immunoSEQ multiplex PCR, while the TCRdb copy is restricted to in-frame clones and leaves out a portion. The sample yields under 300,000 clones, 65% to 70% seen once. The chain combines TRBV7-8 with TRBJ2-1, with a possible D match to TRBD2 (5 bases). The origin of this receptor is a man in his thirties or forties in good health. Specimen: memory CD4+ T cells sorted from blood. Indicated subset: CD45RA-negative fraction. Here the CDR3 DNA reads TGTGCCAGCAGCTTAGGGCGGGCCAATGAGCAGTTCTTC. Protein sequence: CASSLGRANEQFF.